The 27 T cell receptor beta chains below all came from one sample that was sequenced in a study of blood T cell repertoires in COVID-19. Generated by immunoSEQ multiplex PCR, the TCRdb table keeps only in-frame clones and is missing some. Of about 140,000 clones in the sample, around three quarters are singletons; the top ten hold approximately 16%. Sequences were obtained from peripheral blood. These receptors all stem from a man aged 45-65 years with acute or convalescent COVID-19.

The chain couples TRBV24-1 to TRBJ2-5; 9 bases map to TRBD2. Losses at the gene ends were 5 bases for V and 3 bases for J; bases not matched to a gene: 9. In germline, CDR1 is KGHDR, CDR2 SFDVKD. The CDR3 extends over 16 amino acids. The CDR3 DNA reads as TGTGCCACCAGTGGCGCTCCGGGACTAGCAGAAGAGACCCAGTACTTC. This sequence encodes CATSGAPGLAEETQYF.

The gene calls are TRBV19 and TRBJ2-3; 15 bases map to TRBD2. V lost 5 bases, J lost 4 bases, and 7 bases stayed unmatched. The V gene's germline CDR1 is LNHDA and CDR2 SQIVND (reference sequence). The CDR3 has 17 amino acids. The chain's CDR3 is CASSYLGLAGGPDTQYF. The CDR3 nucleotides read TGTGCCAGTAGTTACCTCGGACTAGCGGGGGGGCCAGATACGCAGTATTTT. Full variable domain (outside the CDR3, taken from reference TRBV19 and TRBJ2-3): DGGITQSPKYLFRKEGQNVTLSCEQNLNHDAMYWYRQDPGQGLRLIYYSQIVNDFQKGDIAEGYSVSREKKESFPLTVTSAQKNPTAFYLCASSYLGLAGGPDTQYFGPGTRLTVL.

The rearrangement joins TRBV28 to TRBJ2-3; no definite D call. The CDR3 runs 14 residues. CDR1 and CDR2 (germline): MDHEN, SYDVKM. V gave up 3 bases and J gave up 1 base, with 8 bases separating them. CDR3 sequence reads: CASSFLSGTDTQYF. The DNA for the CDR3 is TGTGCCAGCAGTTTCCTTTCAGGCACAGATACGCAGTATTTT.

The V gene is TRBV5-1, the J gene TRBJ2-1, with 8 bases fitting TRBD2. The V gene's germline CDR1 is SGHRS and CDR2 YFSETQ. The V and J ends lost 0 bases and 4 bases, in that order; junction bases with no gene match: 3. The CDR3 extends over 15 amino acids. The CDR3 reads CASSLGPSGYNEQFF. The CDR3 nucleotides are TGCGCCAGCAGCTTGGGTCCTAGCGGGTACAATGAGCAGTTCTTC.

The chain recombines TRBV6-5 with TRBJ2-1, with D perhaps matching TRBD1 (6 bases). This CDR3 is 15 amino acids long. Trimming removed 6 bases from V and 6 bases from J, with 18 bases in between. From germline, CDR1 is MNHEY and CDR2 SVGAGI. The CDR3 loop is CASSHGGGAGNEQFF. DNA for the CDR3: TGTGCCAGCAGCCACGGTGGGGGCGCGGGCAATGAGCAGTTCTTC.

Only one count was recorded for this clone. This chain joins TRBV9 and TRBJ1-1, with D uncertain. The CDR3 consists of 12 residues. V was shortened by 0 bases and J by 7 bases, with 7 bases between the two germline ends. Germline values: CDR1 SGDLS, CDR2 YYNGEE. CDR3 protein: CASSVVPGEAFF. The CDR3, as DNA: TGTGCCAGCAGCGTAGTTCCGGGTGAAGCTTTCTTT.

This clone was seen only a few times. The V and J genes are TRBV7-8 and TRBJ2-1; unclear D gene. Germline loops: CDR1 SGHVS, CDR2 FQNEAQ. V was clipped by 2 bases and J by 2 bases, with 7 bases between them. This CDR3 spans 14 amino acids. CDR3 region: CASSLYSTYNEQFF. The CDR3 coding sequence is TGTGCCAGCAGCTTATATAGCACCTACAATGAGCAGTTCTTC.

This clone came up a few times. V is TRBV5-5 and J is TRBJ1-1; 9 positions match TRBD1. V lost 4 bases to trimming and J lost 1 base; unmatched junction nucleotides: 2. CDR3 length equals 14 residues. Germline CDR1 SGHKS, CDR2 YYEKEE (reference sequence). CDR3 bases: TGTGCCAGCAGCCCGGGACAGGGGAACACTGAAGCTTTCTTT. This translates into CASSPGQGNTEAFF.

The rearrangement links TRBV5-3 to TRBJ2-1; TRBD2 matches at 9 bases. TRBV5-3 is given ORF status, its function remaining uncertain. The CDR3 sequence is 20 residues long. J gave up 0 bases and V 4 bases, and 17 bases lay outside the gene matches. The CDR3 bases are TGTGCCAGAAGCATCCCAGGGTGGCTAGCGGGGAGACGCTCCTACAATGAGCAGTTCTTC. This encodes CARSIPGWLAGRRSYNEQFF.

The DNA for the CDR3 is TGTGCCAGTAGTAAACTAGCGGGTTCTAAGGAGACCCAGTACTTC. This gives the protein CASSKLAGSKETQYF. V is TRBV19 and J is TRBJ2-5; TRBD2 matches at 9 bases. The CDR3 is 15 amino acids. V gave up 4 bases and J gave up 5 bases; unmatched junction bases: 8. Looked up from germline, CDR1 is LNHDA and CDR2 is SQIVND (reference sequence).

V gene TRBV5-1 combines with J gene TRBJ2-7, with D possibly matching TRBD1 (5 bases). The germline V and J ends were trimmed by 6 bases and 2 bases, with 12 bases remaining between them. The CDR3 spans 13 residues. CDR1 SGHRS and CDR2 YFSETQ come from the germline V gene. The CDR3 protein is CASTPDKAYEQYF. As DNA, the CDR3 is TGCGCCAGCACCCCGGACAAGGCCTACGAGCAGTACTTC.

The chain combines TRBV25-1 with TRBJ1-5, with TRBD1 matching over 9 bases. The CDR3 is 16 amino acids. The germline gives CDR1 MGHDK, CDR2 SYGVNS. Trimming took 1 base from V and 6 from J; bases not matched to a gene: 7. The CDR3 sequence: CASSELAGQGCQPQHF. The DNA of the CDR3 is TGTGCCAGCAGTGAATTAGCGGGACAGGGATGTCAGCCCCAGCATTTT.

The gene calls are TRBV2 and TRBJ1-2; 7 nucleotides line up with TRBD1. J was trimmed by 0 bases and V by 5 bases; bases with no gene match: 15. The CDR3 extends over 18 amino acids. CDR1 and CDR2 (germline): SNHLY, FYNNEI. CDR3 nucleotide sequence: TGTGCCAGCAGTCCGAGTCGCTTGGCAGGGGGTACTAACTATGGCTACACCTTC. Translation gives CASSPSRLAGGTNYGYTF.

Worth noting for this clone: A junction end diverges from the germline sequence, so it may reflect a read error. The chain carries TRBV30 and TRBJ1-5, with D perhaps matching TRBD1 (5 bases). This CDR3 region has 14 residues. Germline assignment: CDR1 GTSNPN and CDR2 SVGIG (reference sequence). In DNA form, the CDR3 reads TGTGCCGGGAGCACGACAGATAGCAATCAGCCCCAGCATTTT. Amino acid sequence: CAGSTTDSNQPQHF.

This clone was recorded once. The chain couples TRBV30 to TRBJ1-2, with D unclear. The CDR3 extends over 12 amino acids. Trimming removed 3 bases at V and 6 bases at J, with 11 bases between. Germline V gene lookup returns CDR1 GTSNPN and CDR2 SVGIG (reference sequence). The CDR3 region is CAWRHHINGYTF. Here the CDR3 DNA reads TGTGCCTGGAGACACCACATCAATGGCTACACCTTC.

This clone appeared once. The V and J genes are TRBV27 and TRBJ2-3, with TRBD2 identical over 10 bases. Germline V gene sequence: CDR1 MNHEY, CDR2 SMNVEV (reference sequence). V lost 2 bases and J lost 3; bases outside the gene matches: 5. CDR3 size: 16 residues. CDR3 nucleotide sequence: TGTGCCAGCAGTTTAAGGGCTAGCGGGGGTACAGATACGCAGTATTTT. Its translation is CASSLRASGGTDTQYF.

CDR3 DNA sequence: TGTGCCAGCAGCTGGACAGCCCAAGAGACCCAGTACTTC. It yields the protein CASSWTAQETQYF. This rearrangement joins TRBV6-5 to TRBJ2-5; the D gene is possibly TRBD1 (6 bases). V lost 6 bases to trimming and J lost 1 base, with 9 bases between them. Germline V gene sequence: CDR1 MNHEY, CDR2 SVGAGI. The CDR3 consists of 13 residues.

The rearrangement links TRBV5-1 to TRBJ2-7; TRBD1 agrees at 7 bases. CDR3 length: 14 amino acids. The junction had 7 bases not matched to a gene; V was cut back by 4 bases and J by 3 bases. The germline CDR1 and CDR2 sequences are SGHRS and YFSETQ. The CDR3 nucleotides read TGCGCCAGCAGCGTCCAAGGGACAGACTACGAGCAGTACTTC. This gives the protein CASSVQGTDYEQYF.

Details on this clone: Other nucleotide sequences in the sample specify the same CDR3. V and J are TRBV27 and TRBJ1-1, with 7 bases aligning to TRBD1. Trimming removed 0 bases from V and 5 bases from J; junction bases left unmatched: 3. Germline CDR1 is MNHEY and CDR2 is SMNVEV (reference sequence). The CDR3 extends over 14 amino acids. The CDR3 loop is CASSLSPGGTEAFF. CDR3 in DNA: TGTGCCAGCAGTTTATCACCAGGGGGGACTGAAGCTTTCTTT.

This clone was seen a handful of times. The chain joins TRBV19 to TRBJ1-5, with 8 bases matching TRBD1. The CDR3 is 14 residues long. Germline values: CDR1 LNHDA, CDR2 SQIVND (reference sequence). V was pared by 9 bases and J by 3 bases, with 7 bases of the junction left unmatched. The CDR3 nucleotides read TGTGCCAGCGACAGGGGCTATAACAATCAGCCCCAGCATTTT. It translates to CASDRGYNNQPQHF.

This clone was found once. The genes are TRBV2 and TRBJ1-2; D is uncertain. Germline V gene lookup returns CDR1 SNHLY and CDR2 FYNNEI. CDR3 size: 14 residues. Trimming stripped 7 bases from V and 6 bases from J, with 18 bases between. The CDR3 DNA reads as TGTGCCAGCACCCCGGAGTCCCGGATTGATGGCTACACCTTC. Its translation is CASTPESRIDGYTF.

This chain connects TRBV5-1 to TRBJ2-5, with D perhaps TRBD2 (6 bases). The germline V and J ends were trimmed by 4 bases and 5 bases, with 15 bases remaining between them. The CDR3 is made up of 14 amino acids. The V gene's germline CDR1 is SGHRS and CDR2 YFSETQ. This chain's CDR3 is CASSGGDVGETQYF. Written as DNA, the CDR3 is TGCGCCAGCAGCGGAGGGGACGTGGGGGAGACCCAGTACTTC.

V usage is TRBV28 and J usage is TRBJ2-7; 7 nucleotides match TRBD1. V was clipped by 7 bases and J by 4 bases; unmatched bases: 13. Germline V gives CDR1 MDHEN, CDR2 SYDVKM. This CDR3 spans 15 amino acids. The CDR3 is CASTPQRAGGYEQYV. The CDR3 DNA reads as TGTGCCAGCACCCCACAGAGGGCAGGGGGTTACGAGCAGTACGTC.

The chain uses TRBV12-5 and TRBJ1-1; 9 nucleotides line up with TRBD1. J lost 1 base, V lost 4 bases, and 7 bases had no gene match. This CDR3 is built from 16 residues. CDR1 LGHNT and CDR2 FRNRAP come from the germline V gene. As DNA, the CDR3 is TGTGCTAGTGGTTCCACGAGGGGACAGGGGAACACTGAAGCTTTCTTT. Translating it yields CASGSTRGQGNTEAFF.

This clone was detected only a few times. The CDR3 nucleotides are TGCGCCAGCAGCCAAAGTTCAACAGGCTCTGGAAACACCATATATTTT. It specifies CASSQSSTGSGNTIYF. The chain links TRBV4-1 to TRBJ1-3; perhaps TRBD1 as D (5 bases). The CDR3 has 16 residues. Germline-derived CDR1 and CDR2 are MGHRA and YSYEKL. Between the trimmed V and J ends, which lost 2 bases and 0 bases, there was a span of 11 bases.

This clone showed up just a few times. The CDR3 spells CAWSVSGNTIYF. The CDR3 DNA reads as TGTGCCTGGAGTGTAAGCGGAAACACCATATATTTT. The chain combines TRBV30 with TRBJ1-3; no definite D call. Germline loops: CDR1 GTSNPN, CDR2 SVGIG (reference sequence). V lost 0 bases to trimming and J lost 4 bases, with 4 bases between them. The CDR3 runs 12 residues.

This rearrangement joins TRBV9 to TRBJ1-1; D remains unclear. From germline, CDR1 is SGDLS and CDR2 YYNGEE. The CDR3 loop spans 14 amino acids. Trimming cost V 0 bases and J 1 base, with 7 bases left between them. As DNA, the CDR3 is TGTGCCAGCAGCGTAGAACAGAGGAACACTGAAGCTTTCTTT. Protein product: CASSVEQRNTEAFF.